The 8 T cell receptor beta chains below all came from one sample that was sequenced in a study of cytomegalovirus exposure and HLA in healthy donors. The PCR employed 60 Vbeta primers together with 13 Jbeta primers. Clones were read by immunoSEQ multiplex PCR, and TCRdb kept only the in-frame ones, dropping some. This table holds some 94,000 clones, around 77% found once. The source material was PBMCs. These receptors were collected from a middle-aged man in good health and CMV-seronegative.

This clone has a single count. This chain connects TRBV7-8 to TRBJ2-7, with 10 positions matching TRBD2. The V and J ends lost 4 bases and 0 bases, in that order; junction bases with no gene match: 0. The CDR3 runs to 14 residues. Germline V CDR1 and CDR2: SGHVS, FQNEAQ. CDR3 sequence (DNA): TGTGCCAGCAGCTCTAGCGGGAGCTCCTACGAGCAGTACTTC. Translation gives CASSSSGSSYEQYF.

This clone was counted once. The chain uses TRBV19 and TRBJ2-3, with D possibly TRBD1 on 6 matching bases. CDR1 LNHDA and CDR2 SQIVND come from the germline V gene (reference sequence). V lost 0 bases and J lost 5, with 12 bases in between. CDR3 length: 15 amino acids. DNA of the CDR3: TGTGCCAGTAGTATAGAGGCCAGGGGTATAGATACGCAGTATTTT. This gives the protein CASSIEARGIDTQYF.

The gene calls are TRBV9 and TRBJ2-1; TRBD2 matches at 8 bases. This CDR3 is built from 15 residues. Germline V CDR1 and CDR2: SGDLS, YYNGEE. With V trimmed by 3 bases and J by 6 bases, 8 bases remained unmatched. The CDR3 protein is CASSASGTRSNEQFF. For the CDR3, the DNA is TGTGCCAGCAGCGCCTCCGGGACTAGGTCCAATGAGCAGTTCTTC.

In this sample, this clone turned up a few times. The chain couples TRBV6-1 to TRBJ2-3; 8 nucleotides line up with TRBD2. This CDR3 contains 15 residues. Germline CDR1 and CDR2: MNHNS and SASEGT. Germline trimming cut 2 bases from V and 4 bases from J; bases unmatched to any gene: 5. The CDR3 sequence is CASSEINSGADTQYF. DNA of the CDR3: TGTGCCAGCAGTGAAATTAATAGCGGGGCAGATACGCAGTATTTT.

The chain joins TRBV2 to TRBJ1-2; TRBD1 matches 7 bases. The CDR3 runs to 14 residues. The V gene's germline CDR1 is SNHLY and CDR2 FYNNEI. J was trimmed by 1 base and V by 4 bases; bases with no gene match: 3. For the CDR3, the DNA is TGTGCCAGCAGTGCGGACAGGATTAACTATGGCTACACCTTC. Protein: CASSADRINYGYTF.

The CDR3 protein is CASSQQRYTEAFF. CDR3 nucleotides: TGCGCCAGCAGCCAACAGAGGTACACTGAAGCTTTCTTT. The rearrangement links TRBV4-1 to TRBJ1-1; D not certain. Per the germline V gene, CDR1 is MGHRA and CDR2 is YSYEKL. The CDR3 is made up of 13 amino acids. V was shortened by 2 bases and J by 3 bases, with 7 bases between the two germline ends.

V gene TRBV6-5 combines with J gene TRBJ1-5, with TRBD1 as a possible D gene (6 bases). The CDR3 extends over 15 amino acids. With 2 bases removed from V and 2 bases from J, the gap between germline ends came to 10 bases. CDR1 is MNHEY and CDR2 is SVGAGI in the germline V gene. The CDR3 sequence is CASSYDPGGNQPQHF. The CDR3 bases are TGTGCCAGCAGTTACGATCCAGGGGGCAATCAGCCCCAGCATTTT.

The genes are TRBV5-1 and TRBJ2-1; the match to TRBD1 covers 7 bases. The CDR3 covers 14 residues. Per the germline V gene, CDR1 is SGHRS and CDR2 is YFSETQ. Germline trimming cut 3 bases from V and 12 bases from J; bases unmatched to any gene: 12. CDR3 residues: CASSSGQVPGVQFF. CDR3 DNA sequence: TGCGCCAGCAGCTCAGGACAGGTTCCCGGGGTGCAGTTCTTC.